These T cell receptor beta chains were read from a single sample in a study of T-cell memory formation after mild COVID-19. MiXCR, applied by TCRdb to the 5' RACE reads, yields one record per CDR3 protein. The table includes 450,000 to 650,000 distinct CDR3 sequences, roughly 22% detected once. Sequencing input: PBMCs or a T cell subset sorted from them (not recorded which). The receptors here all came from an adult woman who had mild COVID-19 (a few samples of this study predate the infection). Cell type and time point are not known. Each CDR3 is given with its conserved first and last residue. D genes are given only for firm matches. Clone size, where shown, is once, few, many, or a class for clones that have expanded.

abundance,d_gene,v_gene,j_gene,CDR3nt,CDR3aa
few,TRBD2,TRBV4-1,TRBJ2-2,TGCGCCAGCAGCCACGCGGGACGGACTAGATACACCGGGGAGCTGTTTTTT,CASSHAGRTRYTGELFF
-,TRBD2,TRBV18,TRBJ2-1,TGTGCCAGCTCACCACCCTCGGGACTAGAGGCCAATGAGCAGTTCTTC,CASSPPSGLEANEQFF
few,TRBD1,TRBV12-3/TRBV12-4,TRBJ2-3,TGTGCCAGCAGCCCAATGTGGGACAGGAGCACAGATACGCAGTATTTT,CASSPMWDRSTDTQYF
few,-,TRBV6-5,TRBJ1-2,TGTGCCAGCAGTTACGGTGGGGGAGATGGCTACACCTTC,CASSYGGGDGYTF
-,-,TRBV20-1,TRBJ2-2,TGCAGTGCTAGAGATTTGGGTTCGAACACCGGGGAGCTGTTTTTT,CSARDLGSNTGELFF
few,TRBD1,TRBV12-3/TRBV12-4,TRBJ1-4,TGTGCCAGCAGTTTCACAGGGGGCTCAGGTGAAAAACTGTTTTTT,CASSFTGGSGEKLFF
-,-,TRBV4-3,TRBJ2-7,TGCGCCAGCAGCCAAGGTCGGGCGGAATTTCTCTCCTACGAGCAGTACTTC,CASSQGRAEFLSYEQYF
-,-,TRBV14,TRBJ1-5,TGTGCCAGCAGCCCCGGTTATCAAGGGCATGACCAGCCCCAGCATTTT,CASSPGYQGHDQPQHF
few,-,TRBV4-1,TRBJ2-2,TGCGCCAGCAGCCATAGGGGGGGATCCGGGGAGCTGTTTTTT,CASSHRGGSGELFF
-,TRBD1,TRBV24-1,TRBJ2-7,TGTGCCACCAGTGATCCCGGGACAGGGGGCGGCGAGCAGTACTTC,CATSDPGTGGGEQYF
-,-,TRBV4-2,TRBJ2-7,TGTGCCAGCAGCCAAGGGGGTCAGGAGTCCTACGAGCAGTACTTC,CASSQGGQESYEQYF
-,TRBD2,TRBV27,TRBJ2-5,TGTGCCAGCACCCAGACTAGCGGTGAAGAGACCCAGTACTTC,CASTQTSGEETQYF
-,-,TRBV5-1,TRBJ2-7,TGCGCCAGCAGCTTTCTGGGCGAGTACGAGCAGTACTTC,CASSFLGEYEQYF
few,-,TRBV5-1,TRBJ2-3,TGCGCCAGCAGCTTGAGGGAAGGCACAGATACGCAGTATTTT,CASSLREGTDTQYF
few,TRBD2,TRBV7-9,TRBJ2-1,TGTGCCAGCAGCTTAGTTGCGGGACAACCTTCGGGGACTAGCTTTCATGAGCAGTTCTTC,CASSLVAGQPSGTSFHEQFF
-,TRBD2,TRBV7-2,TRBJ2-1,TGTGCCAGCAGCTTTGGGGCTAGCGGGAGATATGAGCAGTTCTTC,CASSFGASGRYEQFF
few,-,TRBV18,TRBJ1-1,TGTGCCAGCTCCGGGGCAGGGACTCTGAACACTGAAGCTTTCTTT,CASSGAGTLNTEAFF
few,-,TRBV12-3/TRBV12-4,TRBJ2-1,TGTGCCAGCAGTTTAGCACTAGCTGGGGATGAGCAGTTCTTC,CASSLALAGDEQFF
few,TRBD1,TRBV5-5,TRBJ2-1,TGTGCCAGCAGCTCCATCCTACAGGGGGCCTCCTACAATGAGCAGTTCTTC,CASSSILQGASYNEQFF
few,-,TRBV5-1,TRBJ1-1,TGCGCCAGCAGGCCCGTAGGGGGGACTGAAGCTTTCTTT,CASRPVGGTEAFF
-,TRBD2,TRBV6-2/TRBV6-3,TRBJ2-1,TGTGCCAGCAGATTAGCGGGGACGGCCTACAATGAGCAGTTCTTC,CASRLAGTAYNEQFF
few,-,TRBV27,TRBJ2-7,TGTGCCAGCAGTCCAGCTCGGTGGGTCTACGAGCAGTACTTC,CASSPARWVYEQYF
few,-,TRBV11-3,TRBJ2-1,TGTGCCAGCAGCTTAGTCGACTATGATGAGCAGTTCTTC,CASSLVDYDEQFF
-,TRBD2,TRBV5-1,TRBJ2-2,TGCGCCAGCAGCCCACCGGGACTAGCGGGGACCGGGGAGCTGTTTTTT,CASSPPGLAGTGELFF
many,TRBD2,TRBV7-8,TRBJ2-2,TGCGCCAGCAGCCCCCGGACTAGCGGAAACACCGGGGAGCTGTTTTTT,CASSPRTSGNTGELFF
few,-,TRBV7-9,TRBJ1-4,TGTGCCAGCAGCCATGGGGGAGGTTATGAAAAACTGTTTTTT,CASSHGGGYEKLFF
-,-,TRBV3-1,TRBJ2-3,TGTGCCAGCAGCCAACTTTACTCCGCCCCCACAGATACGCAGTATTTT,CASSQLYSAPTDTQYF
few,TRBD2,TRBV6-5,TRBJ2-5,TGTGCCAGCAGCTCCCCCCGGCGGGGGGGTGAGACCCAGTACTTC,CASSSPRRGGETQYF
few,TRBD2,TRBV24-1,TRBJ2-5,TGTGCCACCAGTGATCCGACGGCTTGGGCTAGCGGGGACCAAGAGACCCAGTACTTC,CATSDPTAWASGDQETQYF
-,-,TRBV3-1,TRBJ1-1,TGTGCCAGCAGCCAAGCAGTCATGAACACTGAAGCTTTCTTT,CASSQAVMNTEAFF
-,-,TRBV20-1,TRBJ1-5,TGCAGTGCTAGGAGGGGGTATGGGTCTGATCAGCCCCAGCATTTT,CSARRGYGSDQPQHF
few,TRBD2,TRBV11-3,TRBJ2-7,TGTGCCAGCAGCTTACTAGCGGACGGCTACGAGCAGTACTTC,CASSLLADGYEQYF
-,TRBD1,TRBV4-2,TRBJ2-1,TGTGCCAGCAGCCCCGACAGGGAAAGAGTTAAAGATGAGCAGTTCTTC,CASSPDRERVKDEQFF